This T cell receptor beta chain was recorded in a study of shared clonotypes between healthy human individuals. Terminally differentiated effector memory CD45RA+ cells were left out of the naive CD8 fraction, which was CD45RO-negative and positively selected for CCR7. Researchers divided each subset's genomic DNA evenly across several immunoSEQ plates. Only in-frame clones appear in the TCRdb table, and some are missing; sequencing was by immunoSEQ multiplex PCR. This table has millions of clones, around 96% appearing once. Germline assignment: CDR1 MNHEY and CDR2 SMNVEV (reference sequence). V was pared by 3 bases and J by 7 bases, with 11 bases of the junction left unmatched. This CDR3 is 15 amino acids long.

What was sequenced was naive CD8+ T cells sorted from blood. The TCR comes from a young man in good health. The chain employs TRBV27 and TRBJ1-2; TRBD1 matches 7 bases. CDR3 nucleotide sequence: TGTGCCAGCAGTTTCCTATCCGGTCAGGGGGGTGGCTACACCTTC. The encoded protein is CASSFLSGQGGGYTF.